This T cell receptor beta chain is from a study of T cells in tumors after PD-1 blockade. As for the study in general: On average, peripheral blood gave around 110,000 TCR templates and about 34,000 unique clonotypes.

Method: immunoSEQ multiplex PCR; TCRdb's copy keeps in-frame clones and lacks some. The table lists about 59,000 clones, about four fifths of them singletons. At least ten counts were recorded for this clone. There are 17 residues in the CDR3. The germline CDR1 and CDR2 sequences are SGHRS and YFSETQ. V trimming: 3 bases; J trimming: 2 bases; junction bases outside the gene matches: 10. The chain combines TRBV5-1 with TRBJ2-7, with 11 bases fitting TRBD2. The sample in question was PBMCs, obtained before anti-PD-1 treatment. The sequence was collected from a human donor with basal cell carcinoma. CDR3 bases: TGCGCCAGCAGCTGGGATAGCGGGGGGGCAGTACCCTACGAGCAGTACTTC. Translation gives CASSWDSGGAVPYEQYF.